The 16 T cell receptor beta chains listed next were all sequenced from one sample in a study of cytomegalovirus exposure and HLA in healthy donors. A multiplex PCR was run with 60 Vbeta primers and 13 Jbeta primers. TCRdb keeps only in-frame clones here, not all; method: immunoSEQ multiplex PCR. The repertoire holds 150,000 to 200,000 clones, with just over 70% as singletons. The sample comprised PBMCs. The receptors come from a man aged 18 to 30 in good health and CMV-seropositive.

This clone was detected only a few times. CDR3 protein: CASSLSSGMQYF. CDR3 bases: TGTGCCAGCAGCTTGTCCTCGGGAATGCAGTATTTT. The rearrangement uses TRBV5-6 and TRBJ2-3; TRBD2 might be the D (5 bases). Trimming pared 1 base from V and 11 bases from J, leaving 11 bases between. This CDR3 is built from 12 residues. The germline V gene has CDR1 SGHDT and CDR2 YYEEEE. Full variable domain (remainder filled in from reference TRBV5-6 and TRBJ2-3): DAGVTQSPTHLIKTRGQQVTLRCSPKSGHDTVSWYQQALGQGPQFIFQYYEEEERQRGNFPDRFSGHQFPNYSSELNVNALLLGDSALYLCASSLSSGMQYFGPGTRLTVL.

The chain joins TRBV10-3 to TRBJ2-5; 9 bases are a match to TRBD2. J gave up 0 bases and V 3 bases, and 5 bases lay outside the gene matches. Germline lookup yields CDR1 ENHRY and CDR2 SYGVKD. CDR3 length equals 16 residues. The CDR3 protein is CAISDAASGDQETQYF. CDR3 sequence (DNA): TGTGCCATCAGTGACGCGGCTAGCGGGGACCAAGAGACCCAGTACTTC.

The chain joins TRBV18 to TRBJ2-2; 7 bases are shared with TRBD2. CDR1 is KGHSH and CDR2 is LQKENI in the germline V gene. Germline trimming cut 5 bases from V and 1 base from J; bases unmatched to any gene: 4. There are 15 residues in the CDR3. The CDR3: CASSSASGNTGELFF. The CDR3 nucleotides read TGTGCCAGCTCAAGCGCTAGCGGGAACACCGGGGAGCTGTTTTTT.

About this clone itself: Other nucleotide sequences from this sample produce the same CDR3. This chain connects TRBV5-1 to TRBJ1-1, with D perhaps TRBD1 (6 bases). Germline CDR1 is SGHRS and CDR2 is YFSETQ. Trimming took off 3 bases at V and 2 bases at J, with 11 bases between the two ends. The CDR3 has 14 amino acids. The CDR3 reads CASSSGQPNTEAFF. The CDR3 nucleotides are TGCGCCAGCAGCTCTGGACAGCCTAACACTGAAGCTTTCTTT.

The V call is TRBV9, the J call TRBJ1-3; no clear D gene. V lost 0 bases, J lost 0 bases, and 7 bases lay in between. CDR1 and CDR2 (germline): SGDLS, YYNGEE. The CDR3 runs to 15 residues. The CDR3: CASSVDVRSGNTIYF. The CDR3 DNA reads TGTGCCAGCAGCGTAGACGTGCGCTCTGGAAACACCATATATTTT. Full variable domain (rest looked up from reference TRBV9 and TRBJ1-3): DSGVTQTPKHLITATGQRVTLRCSPRSGDLSVYWYQQSLDQGLQFLIQYYNGEERAKGNILERFSAQQFPDLHSELNLSSLELGDSALYFCASSVDVRSGNTIYFGEGSWLTVV.

V is TRBV5-1 and J is TRBJ1-4; D unclear. The CDR3 totals 14 residues. V dropped 3 bases and J dropped 0 bases, with 6 bases sitting between them. Per the germline V gene, CDR1 is SGHRS and CDR2 is YFSETQ. For the CDR3, the DNA is TGCGCCAGCAGCTCCGGGGCAACTAATGAAAAACTGTTTTTT. Translating it yields CASSSGATNEKLFF.

The J gene is TRBJ2-2, the V gene TRBV5-4, with TRBD1 identical over 9 bases. This CDR3 region has 16 residues. Germline lookup yields CDR1 SGHNT and CDR2 YYREEE (reference sequence). J was trimmed by 6 bases and V by 4 bases; bases with no gene match: 10. The CDR3: CASSHRRDRVAGELFF. The CDR3 DNA follows: TGTGCCAGCAGCCACCGTCGGGACAGGGTGGCCGGGGAGCTGTTTTTT.

This chain uses TRBV10-1 with TRBJ1-1; D not resolved. The V gene lost 0 bases and the J gene lost 0 bases, with 8 bases spanning the gap. Germline V gene sequence: CDR1 WNHNN, CDR2 SYGVQD (reference sequence). The CDR3 contains 15 residues. CDR3 sequence reads: CASSESSGVNTEAFF. The CDR3 DNA sequence: TGCGCCAGCAGTGAGTCGAGCGGGGTGAACACTGAAGCTTTCTTT.

The chain carries TRBV7-3 and TRBJ2-1; 8 bases fit TRBD2. The CDR3 has 17 amino acids. Per germline, CDR1 SGHTA and CDR2 FQGTGA. The V gene end was trimmed by 0 bases and the J gene end by 4 bases; junction bases not matched to a gene: 8. CDR3 loop: CASSLTPGGPNYNEQFF. CDR3 in DNA: TGTGCCAGCAGCTTAACCCCGGGGGGGCCTAATTACAATGAGCAGTTCTTC.

The gene calls are TRBV12-5 and TRBJ1-1; 10 nucleotides line up with TRBD1. Germline V gene data show CDR1 as LGHNT and CDR2 as FRNRAP. The length of the CDR3 is 13 residues. Losses at the gene ends were 7 bases for V and 4 bases for J; bases not matched to a gene: 3. The CDR3, as DNA: TGTGCTAGTGCGACAGGGGGCGGCACTGAAGCTTTCTTT. Amino acid sequence: CASATGGGTEAFF.

As regards this clone: The identical CDR3 is also encoded by other nucleotide sequences in the sample. The rearrangement joins TRBV30 to TRBJ2-5, with D perhaps matching TRBD2 (5 bases). Germline CDR1 is GTSNPN and CDR2 is SVGIG (reference sequence). The CDR3 totals 13 residues. Trimming shortened V by 2 bases and J by 2 bases, and 9 bases separated the two germline ends. The CDR3 sequence is CAWSSTRQETQYF. The CDR3 nucleotides are TGTGCCTGGAGTTCAACTAGACAAGAGACCCAGTACTTC.

The chain has TRBV5-6 and TRBJ2-2; D is uncertain. Germline-derived CDR1 and CDR2 are SGHDT and YYEEEE. The CDR3 contains 13 residues. Trimming left V 1 base short and J 6 bases short, with 7 bases between. Here the CDR3 DNA reads TGTGCCAGCAGCTTGACTTATTCCGGGGAGCTGTTTTTT. This codes for CASSLTYSGELFF. The variable domain in full, completed from reference TRBV5-6 and TRBJ2-2, reads DAGVTQSPTHLIKTRGQQVTLRCSPKSGHDTVSWYQQALGQGPQFIFQYYEEEERQRGNFPDRFSGHQFPNYSSELNVNALLLGDSALYLCASSLTYSGELFFGEGSRLTVL.

V usage is TRBV2 and J usage is TRBJ1-3; D unclear. V lost 4 bases and J 0 bases, leaving 7 bases between the germline ends. CDR3 length: 14 residues. The germline CDR1 and CDR2 sequences are SNHLY and FYNNEI. The CDR3 DNA follows: TGTGCCAGCAGTGGCCAGTTCTCTGGAAACACCATATATTTT. Protein product: CASSGQFSGNTIYF.

This rearrangement joins TRBV11-1 to TRBJ2-3, with 11 nucleotides matching TRBD2. CDR3 size: 15 residues. The germline V gene has CDR1 SGHAT and CDR2 FQDESV (reference sequence). The trim removed 4 bases at V and 5 bases at J, leaving 5 bases unmatched. CDR3 sequence: CASSSKGLAEDTQYF. The CDR3 DNA reads TGTGCCAGCAGCTCGAAGGGACTAGCGGAAGATACGCAGTATTTT.

This rearrangement joins TRBV6-5 to TRBJ1-2, with D possibly being TRBD1 (5 bases). Looked up from germline, CDR1 is MNHEY and CDR2 is SVGAGI. Trimming removed 4 bases at V and 2 bases at J, with 14 bases between. The CDR3 has 15 residues. This CDR3 is CASSSDTYTNYGYTF. The DNA for the CDR3 is TGTGCCAGCAGTTCGGACACCTACACCAACTATGGCTACACCTTC.

The rearrangement uses TRBV7-9 and TRBJ2-5, with TRBD2 matching over 8 bases. CDR1 is SEHNR and CDR2 is FQNEAQ in the germline V gene (reference sequence). V was pared by 4 bases and J by 4 bases, with 8 bases of the junction left unmatched. The CDR3 is 15 amino acids. The CDR3 spells CASSSGTRIAETQYF. The CDR3, as DNA: TGTGCCAGCAGCTCTGGGACTAGAATCGCAGAGACCCAGTACTTC. The entire variable domain, with the rest obtained from reference TRBV7-9 and TRBJ2-5, is as follows: DTGVSQNPRHKITKRGQNVTFRCDPISEHNRLYWYRQTLGQGPEFLTYFQNEAQLEKSRLLSDRFSAERPKGSFSTLEIQRTEQGDSAMYLCASSSGTRIAETQYFGPGTRLLVL.